These T cell receptor beta chains were read from a single sample in a study of T cell repertoires in cytomegalovirus infection. TCRdb recomputed calls from the reads with MiXCR, one row per CDR3 protein. The repertoire includes some 480,000 distinct CDR3 sequences, roughly 34% of them detected once, and 17% sits in the top ten. For these TCRs, the target antigens are not known. Sequences were derived from cultured PBMCs, sampled from culture after CMV antigen stimulation. Receptor source: a human donor in good health (CMV status not recorded). Some clones in this sample may be carry-over from other donors' samples. Each CDR3 is given with its conserved first and last residue. A D gene is named only where the DNA matches it firmly. Rows may omit the clone size; those that give it use once, few, many or a size class.

V	D	J	size	DNA	CDR3
TRBV6-1	TRBD2	TRBJ2-1	few	TGTGCCAGCAGTGAACAGCCAGCGGGACTCGATGAGCAGTTCTTC	CASSEQPAGLDEQFF
TRBV12-3/TRBV12-4	.	TRBJ1-5	few	TGTGCCAGCAGCCAAAGGTTCTGGGGCCAGCCCCAGCATTTT	CASSQRFWGQPQHF
TRBV28	.	TRBJ2-2	.	TGTGCCAGCAGTACCCCCGGGGGGCCCGGGGAGCTGTTTTTT	CASSTPGGPGELFF
TRBV4-1	TRBD2	TRBJ2-1	.	TGCGCCAGCAGCCAAGATCAGCGGGGGACGAATGAGCAGTTCTTC	CASSQDQRGTNEQFF
TRBV19	.	TRBJ1-5	.	TGTGCCAGTAGCCCAATCCGCTGGGTTGGCGCTACGGATCAGCCCCAGCATTTT	CASSPIRWVGATDQPQHF
TRBV7-2	.	TRBJ1-2	.	TGTGCCAGCAGCTTAGAAAGAGGCAGACGGGGCACCTTC	CASSLERGRRGTF
TRBV27	TRBD2	TRBJ2-1	.	TGTGCCAGCAGTTCACGGGACTACTACTCCTACAATGAGCAGTTCTTC	CASSSRDYYSYNEQFF
TRBV4-3	.	TRBJ2-3	.	TGCGCCAGCAGCCAAGAGATCGAAATAGATACGCAGTATTTT	CASSQEIEIDTQYF
TRBV27	TRBD2	TRBJ2-5	.	TGTGCCCATTTGGCGGGAGCGGAGACCCAGTACTTC	CAHLAGAETQYF
TRBV4-3	.	TRBJ2-5	.	TGCGCCAGCAGCCAAGATTGGAAATTAGGAGAGACCCAGTACTTC	CASSQDWKLGETQYF
TRBV12-3/TRBV12-4	.	TRBJ2-1	few	TGTGCCAGCAGTCCGGGGGCGGGATCCAATGAGCAGTTCTTC	CASSPGAGSNEQFF
TRBV20-1	.	TRBJ2-3	.	TGCAGTGCTAGAGGCTCCACAGATACGCAGTATTTT	CSARGSTDTQYF
TRBV19	TRBD1	TRBJ2-7	.	TGTGCCAGTACCCGGGGACAGGGCAGCAACGAGCAGTACTTC	CASTRGQGSNEQYF
TRBV12-3/TRBV12-4	.	TRBJ2-3	few	TGTGCCAGCAGTCCCTCAAGCCGCCCGGCAGATACGCAGTATTTT	CASSPSSRPADTQYF
TRBV5-1	TRBD1	TRBJ1-1	few	TGCGCCAGCAGCTTGGATTCAAGGACAGGAAGGAGAACTGAAGCTTTCTTT	CASSLDSRTGRRTEAFF
TRBV28	.	TRBJ1-2	many	TGTGCCAGCAGTTTAAAGCCAACGCATGGCTACACCTTC	CASSLKPTHGYTF
TRBV28	TRBD1	TRBJ2-3	few	TGTGCCAGCAGCCCCGGTGGCAGGGGGACAGATACGCAGTATTTT	CASSPGGRGTDTQYF
TRBV7-2	TRBD2	TRBJ2-4	many	TGTGCCAGCAGCGCGGGACTAGCGGGAGTAGTCAAAAACATTCAGTACTTC	CASSAGLAGVVKNIQYF
TRBV7-9	.	TRBJ2-5	few	TGTGCCAGCAGCTTAGTGCCGGGGGAGACCCAGTACTTC	CASSLVPGETQYF
TRBV7-9	TRBD2	TRBJ2-1	many	TGTGCCAGCAGCGACGGATATCCCAGACTAGCGGGGTATTACAATGAGCAGTTCTTC	CASSDGYPRLAGYYNEQFF
TRBV7-2	TRBD2	TRBJ2-5	few	TGTGCCAGCAGCTCGCAGGGACTAGCGGGAGAGGAGACCCAGTACTTC	CASSSQGLAGEETQYF
TRBV11-3	TRBD1	TRBJ2-3	.	TGTGCCAGCAGCCCGACAGGGACCCCCAGGGCGCAGTATTTT	CASSPTGTPRAQYF
TRBV7-2	.	TRBJ2-1	many	TGTGCCAGCAGCACAAGGAACTACAATGAGCAGTTCTTC	CASSTRNYNEQFF
TRBV7-2	TRBD1	TRBJ2-7	few	TGTGCCAGCAGCCCAGGGGGTATTAGTTCTGGCGAGCAGTACTTC	CASSPGGISSGEQYF
TRBV10-3	.	TRBJ2-7	few	TGTGCCATCAGTGAACGGCCCGTGGGATACGAGCAGTACTTC	CAISERPVGYEQYF
TRBV27	TRBD1	TRBJ1-4	many	TGTGCCAGCAGCCCGGGACAGGGGGCGATTTATGTTGAAAAACTGTTTTTT	CASSPGQGAIYVEKLFF
TRBV4-3	.	TRBJ1-1	.	TGCGCCAGCAGTCATGGATCGGCGGGGAACACTGAAGCTTTCTTT	CASSHGSAGNTEAFF
TRBV28	.	TRBJ1-4	.	TGTGCCAGCAGTTCAGGACGGCCCGTTTTT	CASSSGRPVF
TRBV7-2	.	TRBJ2-5	few	TGTGCCAGCAGCCCCGCGAGCGTTGAGACCCAGTACTTC	CASSPASVETQYF
TRBV7-6	.	TRBJ2-3	.	TGTGCCAGCAGCTTCGGGAGCCCTCCAGATACGCAGTATTTT	CASSFGSPPDTQYF
TRBV29-1	.	TRBJ1-2	.	TGCAGCGTTGAAGTGAGCCCCACGGGCTATGGCTACACCTTC	CSVEVSPTGYGYTF
TRBV7-4	TRBD2	TRBJ2-1	few	TGTGCCAGCAGCCGTCCACGTAGCGGGAGTTCCTACAATGAGCAGTTCTTC	CASSRPRSGSSYNEQFF
TRBV12-3/TRBV12-4	TRBD2	TRBJ2-5	few	TGTGCCAGCAGTTTGCTAGCGGGACTGGGGGAGACCCAGTACTTC	CASSLLAGLGETQYF
TRBV7-2	TRBD2	TRBJ2-1	many	TGTGCCAGCAGCCCTCGAAAACGGGATTGGACTAGCGGGAGAACCACGGTGAATGAGCAGTTCTTC	CASSPRKRDWTSGRTTVNEQFF
TRBV20-1	TRBD1	TRBJ2-1	.	TGCAGTGCTAACCGGGACAGAGACAATGAGCAGTTCTTC	CSANRDRDNEQFF
TRBV6-2/TRBV6-3	.	TRBJ1-1	.	TGTGCCAGTGGGGTCGGGAGGGGCGCTTTCTTT	CASGVGRGAFF
TRBV28	.	TRBJ2-7	.	TGTGCCAGCAGGGGCCTACCTACTTACGAGCAGTACTTC	CASRGLPTYEQYF
TRBV3-1	TRBD2	TRBJ2-2	.	TGTGCCAGCAGCCAGGGGACTAGCGTCGCGAACACCGGGGAGCTGTTTTTT	CASSQGTSVANTGELFF
TRBV7-6	.	TRBJ1-4	few	TGTGCCAGCAGCTTTCGCTCTCCTGCTTCAACTAATGAAAAACTGTTTTTT	CASSFRSPASTNEKLFF
TRBV7-2	TRBD1	TRBJ1-5	.	TGTGCCAGCAGCGTGGGACAGATCAATCAGCCCCAGCATTTT	CASSVGQINQPQHF
TRBV18	.	TRBJ2-5	few	TGTGCCAGCTCACCGGACGGGGTGGCCCAAGAGACCCAGTACTTC	CASSPDGVAQETQYF
TRBV5-4	TRBD1	TRBJ2-7	.	TGTGCCAGCAGCCAGCAGGGGGCATTCTACGAGCAGTACTTC	CASSQQGAFYEQYF
TRBV7-9	TRBD1	TRBJ1-1	few	TGTGCCAGCAGCTTTGGGGACAGTCCCCGTGGGGCTGAAGCTTTCTTT	CASSFGDSPRGAEAFF
TRBV7-3	.	TRBJ1-1	few	TGTGCCAGCAGCACCTCAGGGGACGGCACTGAAGCTTTCTTT	CASSTSGDGTEAFF
TRBV5-1	.	TRBJ1-3	.	TGCGCCAGCAGCGCTCAGGGTACCTCTGGAAACACCATATATTTT	CASSAQGTSGNTIYF
TRBV6-6	.	TRBJ1-1	.	TGTGCCAGCAGTTCCCATTCCGGGGGGCCCCCGCGGGAAGCTTTCTTT	CASSSHSGGPPREAFF
TRBV5-6	TRBD2	TRBJ2-7	.	TGTGCCAGCAGCTTGGGAGCGGGAGGAATGGGCTACGAGCAGTACTTC	CASSLGAGGMGYEQYF
TRBV20-1	.	TRBJ1-5	many	TGCAGTGCTAGAGTTGGTGGCATCTACAATCAGCCCCAGCATTTT	CSARVGGIYNQPQHF